The entry below describes one T cell receptor beta chain. The data stem from a study of cytomegalovirus exposure and HLA in healthy donors. V lost 3 bases, J lost 5 bases, and 7 bases stayed unmatched. Germline V lookup: CDR1 MNHEY, CDR2 SVGAGI. The CDR3 sequence is 16 residues long. This PCR relied on a set of 60 Vbeta primers and 13 Jbeta primers. Sequencing used immunoSEQ multiplex PCR; TCRdb keeps in-frame clones, though not all of them. The table has 99,000 or so clones, approximately 72% seen once. The receptor was isolated from a man aged 25-45 years in good health and CMV-seronegative. The chain joins TRBV6-5 to TRBJ2-1; 10 nucleotides align to TRBD2. What was sequenced was PBMCs. The CDR3 coding sequence is TGTGCCAGCAGTTATTATCTTGGACTAGCGGACAATGAGCAGTTCTTC. Protein product: CASSYYLGLADNEQFF.